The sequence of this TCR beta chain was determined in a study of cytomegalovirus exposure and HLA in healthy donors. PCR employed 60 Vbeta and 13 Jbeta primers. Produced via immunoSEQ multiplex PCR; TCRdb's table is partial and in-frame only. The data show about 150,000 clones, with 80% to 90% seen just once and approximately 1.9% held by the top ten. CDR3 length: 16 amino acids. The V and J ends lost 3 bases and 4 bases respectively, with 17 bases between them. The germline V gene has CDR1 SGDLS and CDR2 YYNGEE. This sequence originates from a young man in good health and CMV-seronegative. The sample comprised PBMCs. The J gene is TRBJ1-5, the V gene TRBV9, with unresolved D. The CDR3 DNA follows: TGTGCCAGCAGCGAAACCGTTGACGGGTTAAATCAGCCCCAGCATTTT. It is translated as CASSETVDGLNQPQHF. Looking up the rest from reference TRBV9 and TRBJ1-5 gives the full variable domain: DSGVTQTPKHLITATGQRVTLRCSPRSGDLSVYWYQQSLDQGLQFLIQYYNGEERAKGNILERFSAQQFPDLHSELNLSSLELGDSALYFCASSETVDGLNQPQHFGDGTRLSIL.